What follows describes a single T cell receptor (beta chain). It lacks a known antigen. Within one base of it there is no much larger clone, and no base qualities were kept. The data derive from a study of blood T cell repertoires in COVID-19 (TCRdb year 2020). Study-wide context: Collaborator samples came from the United States, Italy and Spain and covered acute and convalescent phases of COVID-19. The prospective study material was composed of cDNA or gDNA derived from T cells, B-cell-depleted T cells, or PBMCs. Deeply sampled blood TCRbeta repertoires from subjects exposed to, actively infected with, or recovered from COVID-19 were included in the dataset. Samples were obtained from the ongoing ImmuneRACE study (first 160 participants) and from 1,254 subjects provided by 6 global collaborators. HLA class I and class II types, where available, came from metadata supplied by the sample provider rather than from assay-based typing. Nearly every sample came with metadata listing a de-identified subject ID, COVID-19 status, age in years and sex. The repertoires were released in a freely available public database meant as a resource for research on the immune response to SARS-CoV-2.

Broad study findings and their caveats: How much clinical and demographic metadata was included differed by source and by participant, and the metadata was provided uncurated.

TCRbeta CDR3 regions were amplified from genomic DNA by means of the immunoSEQ Assay, a bias-controlled multiplex PCR. The original methods were these. The number of nucleated cells in each sample was estimated from the amplification of reference gene primers within the assay. Sequence reads were collapsed and filtered to measure the absolute abundance of every unique TCRbeta CDR3 rearrangement. Productive Simpson clonality was computed per sample as the square root of Simpson's diversity index over productive rearrangements. Sourced from immuneACCESS, this table was stored by TCRdb with only in-frame sequences that have V and J called. A share of the clones is absent; for the studies checked, an unresolved V gene accounts for under half, and the remainder has no known explanation. V, J and clone size reflect that table, while D and trimming were determined from the DNA. The sample table holds over 55,000 clones, of which roughly 89% were seen once. Around 9.1% of the sample comes from the top ten.

Based on the germline V gene, the CDR1 and CDR2 sequences are SGHRS and YFSETQ. At the junction V is shortened by 4 bases and J by 0 bases, with 11 bases in between. Counted from cysteine to phenylalanine, this CDR3 has 14 amino acids. Only CDR3 DNA is held: 42 bases, read in frame from base 1. Each collaborating institution followed its own protocols to collect whole blood in K2EDTA tubes. Collaborator samples were shipped for TCRbeta analysis as frozen whole blood, isolated PBMCs, or DNA extracted from either sample type. The clonotype was recovered from a human donor in a cohort sampled during active COVID-19. The sample taken for sequencing was peripheral blood. In this chain, TRBV5-1 is recombined with TRBJ2-7, and possibly TRBD2, on 5 matching bases. The CDR3: CASSVSGSSYEQYF. The DNA sequence follows: TGCGCCAGCAGCGTTTCTGGGAGCTCCTACGAGCAGTACTTC. The entire variable domain, with the stretches around the CDR3 drawn from the reference TRBV5-1 and TRBJ2-7 proteins, is KAGVTQTPRYLIKTRGQQVTLSCSPISGHRSVSWYQQTPGQGLQFLFEYFSETQRNKGNFPGRFSGRQFSNSRSEMNVSTLELGDSALYLCASSVSGSSYEQYFGPGTRLTVT.